This TCR beta chain derives from a study of siplizumab effects on memory and regulatory T cells. Points on this clone: The antigen is unknown.

V shed 1 base and J shed 4 bases, with 5 bases lying between them. Germline assignment: CDR1 SEHNR and CDR2 FQNEAQ (reference sequence). The CDR3 spans 12 residues. Findings and limits, study-wide: Poor capture below about 10^-5 frequency left most alloreactive clones unmapped to unstimulated subsets.

Libraries were prepared by immunoSEQ multiplex PCR; TCRdb keeps only in-frame clonotypes and omits some of them. The data contain roughly 100,000 clones, around 97% of them seen just once; the ten biggest clones take up 0.03% to 0.035%. The chain carries TRBV7-9 and TRBJ2-7; D gene uncertain. The clonotype comes from a human donor in good health. Specimen: naive CD4+ T cells sorted from blood. The CDR3 region is CASSLVQYEQYF. For the CDR3, the DNA is TGTGCCAGCAGCTTAGTCCAGTACGAGCAGTACTTC.